This TCR beta chain is from a study of blood T cells in healthy people across ages. Alongside a J-beta primer mix, a sample-barcoded 5' primer served in a second PCR lasting roughly 6 to 12 cycles. A template-switch adaptor that had 12 random nucleotides put a tag on each cDNA molecule. TCRdb used MiXCR to reprocess the 5' RACE reads, holding one entry per CDR3 protein. The table includes hundreds of thousands of distinct CDR3 sequences, just over 55% detected once. This clonotype turned up a few times. The antigen remains unidentified. CDR3 length: 13 residues. Germline V gene sequence: CDR1 MDHEN, CDR2 SYDVKM. Trimming pared 8 bases from V and 4 bases from J, leaving 12 bases between. For every donor, a draw yielded ten milliliters of peripheral blood. Study conclusions and caveats: Diversity was higher, and naive CD4+ cells more numerous, in long-lived donors than in aged donors. In older individuals, TCR beta diversity per million T cells was lower, falling roughly linearly with age.

Sequencing was done on a sample of blood. The TCR originated in a man aged 40-50 years in good health. This chain joins TRBV28 and TRBJ2-1; D is ambiguous. This CDR3 is CASARSGYNEQFF. The CDR3 nucleotides are TGTGCCAGCGCGAGGAGTGGTTACAATGAGCAGTTCTTC.